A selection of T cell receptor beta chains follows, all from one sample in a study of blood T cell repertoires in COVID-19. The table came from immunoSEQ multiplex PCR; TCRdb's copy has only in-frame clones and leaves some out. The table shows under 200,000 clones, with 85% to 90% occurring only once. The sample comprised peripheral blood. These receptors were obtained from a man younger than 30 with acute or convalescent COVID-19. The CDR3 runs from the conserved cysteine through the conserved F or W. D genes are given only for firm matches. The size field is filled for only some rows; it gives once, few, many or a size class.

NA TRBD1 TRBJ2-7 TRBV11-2 CASSFGQGGFYEQYF TGTGCCAGCAGCTTCGGACAGGGGGGCTTCTACGAGCAGTACTTC
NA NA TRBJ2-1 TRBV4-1 CASSPRLSSYNEQFF TGCGCCAGCAGCCCAAGACTTTCATCCTACAATGAGCAGTTCTTC
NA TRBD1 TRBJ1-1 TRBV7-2 CASSFTGGTEAFF TGTGCCAGCAGCTTTACAGGGGGCACTGAAGCTTTCTTT
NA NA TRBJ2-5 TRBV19 CASSIQGTTETQYF TGTGCCAGTAGTATTCAGGGGACGACTGAGACCCAGTACTTC
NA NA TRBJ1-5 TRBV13 CASSLGQGRQPQHF TGTGCCAGCAGCCTAGGCCAGGGGAGACAGCCCCAGCATTTT
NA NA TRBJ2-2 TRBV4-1 CASSQDISTGELFF TGCGCCAGCAGCCAAGATATCAGCACCGGGGAGCTGTTTTTT
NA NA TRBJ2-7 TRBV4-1 CASSRTGRGKDEQYF TGCGCCAGCAGCAGGACAGGGAGGGGTAAGGACGAGCAGTACTTC
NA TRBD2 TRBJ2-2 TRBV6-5 CASSYRRGGSGELFF TGTGCCAGCAGTTACCGGCGGGGGGGCTCCGGGGAGCTGTTTTTT
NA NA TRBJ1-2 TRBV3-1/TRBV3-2 CASSQDPAGNRYGYTF TGTGCCAGCAGCCAAGATCCGGCAGGCAATCGGTACGGCTACACCTTC
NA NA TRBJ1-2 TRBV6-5 CASSSGRGHYGYTF TGTGCCAGCAGTTCCGGACGGGGACATTATGGCTACACCTTC
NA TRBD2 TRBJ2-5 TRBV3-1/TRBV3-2 CASSQGTSGGAETQYF TGTGCCAGCAGCCAAGGGACTAGCGGGGGGGCCGAGACCCAGTACTTC
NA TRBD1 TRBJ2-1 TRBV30 CAWGRDREHEQFF TGTGCCTGGGGAAGGGACAGGGAGCATGAGCAGTTCTTC
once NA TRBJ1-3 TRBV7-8 CASSSQGFGNTIYF TGTGCCAGCAGTTCCCAGGGGTTTGGAAACACCATATATTTT
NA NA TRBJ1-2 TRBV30 CAWSERQALRGYTF TGTGCCTGGAGTGAAAGACAGGCTCTACGGGGCTACACCTTC
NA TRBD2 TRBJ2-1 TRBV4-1 CASSQVEAGGPYNEQFF TGCGCCAGCAGCCAAGTTGAAGCGGGGGGACCCTACAATGAGCAGTTCTTC
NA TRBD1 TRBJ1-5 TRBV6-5 CASKQGVSNQPQHF TGTGCCAGCAAGCAGGGGGTTAGCAATCAGCCCCAGCATTTT
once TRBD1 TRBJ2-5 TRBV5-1 CASSTGDSYSYF TGCGCCAGCAGCACCGGGGACAGTTATTCGTACTTC
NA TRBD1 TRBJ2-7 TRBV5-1 CASSSTSGQGGYEQYF TGCGCCAGCAGCTCTACGTCGGGACAGGGGGGATACGAGCAGTACTTC
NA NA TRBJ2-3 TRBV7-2 CASSPMSGTDTQYF TGTGCCAGCAGCCCCATGTCGGGCACAGATACGCAGTATTTT
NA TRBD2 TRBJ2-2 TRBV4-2 CASSQGSSGGVDTGELFF TGTGCCAGCAGCCAAGGGTCCAGCGGGGGGGTTGACACCGGGGAGCTGTTTTTT
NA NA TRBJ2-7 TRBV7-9 CASSLDRDTHYEQYF TGTGCCAGCAGCTTAGACCGGGACACCCACTACGAGCAGTACTTC
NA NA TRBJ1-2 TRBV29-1 CSVEGGEFSGYTF TGCAGCGTTGAAGGAGGAGAGTTTTCTGGCTACACCTTC
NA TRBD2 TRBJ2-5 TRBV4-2 CASSQDVRGAFQETQYF TGTGCCAGCAGCCAAGACGTGCGGGGGGCCTTCCAAGAGACCCAGTACTTC
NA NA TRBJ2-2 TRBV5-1 CASSGGQNTGELFF TGCGCCAGCAGCGGGGGACAAAACACCGGGGAGCTGTTTTTT
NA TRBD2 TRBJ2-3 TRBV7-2 CASSLGLAGDTQYF TGTGCCAGCAGCCTCGGACTAGCAGGCGATACGCAGTATTTT
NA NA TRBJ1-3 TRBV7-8 CASSLGVSGNTIYF TGTGCCAGCAGCTTAGGAGTCTCTGGAAACACCATATATTTT
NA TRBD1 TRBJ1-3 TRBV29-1 CSVELWTGKGNTIYF TGCAGCGTTGAATTGTGGACAGGGAAAGGTAACACCATATATTTT
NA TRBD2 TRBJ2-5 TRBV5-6 CASSSPSGTSGGTQETQYF TGTGCCAGCAGCTCGCCCTCCGGGACTAGCGGGGGCACACAAGAGACCCAGTACTTC
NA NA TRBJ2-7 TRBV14 CASSQEYSGTYEQYF TGTGCCAGCAGCCAAGAGTATTCAGGTACCTACGAGCAGTACTTC
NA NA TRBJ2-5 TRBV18 CASSGDNQETQYF TGTGCCAGCTCAGGGGACAACCAAGAGACCCAGTACTTC
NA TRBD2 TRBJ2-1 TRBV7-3 CASSSGLADYNEQFF TGTGCCAGCAGCTCCGGACTAGCGGACTACAATGAGCAGTTCTTC
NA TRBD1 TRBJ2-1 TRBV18 CASSTGTGERGEQFF TGTGCCAGCTCAACCGGGACAGGGGAAAGGGGGGAGCAGTTCTTC
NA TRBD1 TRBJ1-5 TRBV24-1 CATSESTGNQPQHF TGTGCCACCAGTGAGTCGACAGGGAACCAGCCCCAGCATTTT
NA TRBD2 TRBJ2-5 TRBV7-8 CAMALGSGSQETQYF TGTGCCATGGCGTTAGGTAGCGGGAGCCAAGAGACCCAGTACTTC
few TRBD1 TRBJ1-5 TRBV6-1 CASSGIQGAINNQPQHF TGTGCCAGCAGTGGAATACAGGGGGCGATAAACAATCAGCCCCAGCATTTT
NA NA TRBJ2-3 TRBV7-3 CASSLTGGGITDTQYF TGTGCCAGCAGCTTAACTGGGGGCGGCATCACAGATACGCAGTATTTT
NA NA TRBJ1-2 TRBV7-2 CASSQGGISYGYTF TGTGCCAGCAGCCAGGGTGGGATTAGCTATGGCTACACCTTC
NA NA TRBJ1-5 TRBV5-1 CASSFSGDQPQHF TGCGCCAGCAGCTTCTCGGGGGATCAGCCCCAGCATTTT
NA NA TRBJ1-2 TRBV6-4 CASSDSREPYGYTF TGTGCCAGCAGTGACTCGAGGGAACCTTATGGCTACACCTTC
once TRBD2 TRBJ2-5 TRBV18 CASYGTSQQETQYF TGTGCCAGTTACGGGACTAGCCAACAGGAGACCCAGTACTTC
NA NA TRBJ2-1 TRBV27 CANLLAQWRYNEQFF TGTGCCAACCTTCTTGCCCAGTGGAGGTACAATGAGCAGTTCTTC
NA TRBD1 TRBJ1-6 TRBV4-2 CASSQDRTGGSPLHF TGTGCCAGCAGCCAAGATAGGACAGGGGGTTCACCCCTCCACTTT
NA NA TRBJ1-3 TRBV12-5 CASGLAQNTIYF TGTGCTAGTGGTTTGGCCCAAAACACCATATATTTT
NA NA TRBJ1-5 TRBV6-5 CASRRGGQPQHF TGTGCCAGCAGGAGGGGAGGCCAGCCCCAGCATTTT
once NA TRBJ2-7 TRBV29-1 CSVEEDGGSSYEQYF TGCAGCGTTGAAGAGGATGGGGGGTCGTCCTACGAGCAGTACTTC
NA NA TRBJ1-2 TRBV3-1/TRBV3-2 CASSPSPRPDGYGYTF TGTGCCAGCAGCCCTAGTCCTCGCCCCGATGGCTATGGCTACACCTTC
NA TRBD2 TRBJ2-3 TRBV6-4 CASSDTSGGRDTQYF TGTGCCAGCAGTGATACTAGCGGGGGCCGAGATACGCAGTATTTT
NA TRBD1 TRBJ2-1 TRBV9 CASSVAQDRGTDEQFF TGTGCCAGCAGCGTAGCTCAGGACAGGGGGACCGATGAGCAGTTCTTC
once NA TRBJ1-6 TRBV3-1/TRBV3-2 CASSPYRIGNSPLHF TGTGCCAGCAGCCCATACAGAATCGGAAATTCACCCCTCCACTTT
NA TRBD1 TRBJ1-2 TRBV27 CASSTTGVYGYTF TGTGCCAGCAGTACTACAGGGGTATATGGCTACACCTTC
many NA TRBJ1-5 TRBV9 CASSESPGQPQHF TGTGCCAGCAGCGAGAGCCCGGGTCAGCCCCAGCATTTT
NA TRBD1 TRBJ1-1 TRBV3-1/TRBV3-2 CASSTTDRVNTEAFF TGTGCCAGCAGCACTACGGACAGGGTGAACACTGAAGCTTTCTTT
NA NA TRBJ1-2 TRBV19 CASSQDKLQYGYTF TGTGCCAGTAGTCAGGACAAGCTTCAATATGGCTACACCTTC